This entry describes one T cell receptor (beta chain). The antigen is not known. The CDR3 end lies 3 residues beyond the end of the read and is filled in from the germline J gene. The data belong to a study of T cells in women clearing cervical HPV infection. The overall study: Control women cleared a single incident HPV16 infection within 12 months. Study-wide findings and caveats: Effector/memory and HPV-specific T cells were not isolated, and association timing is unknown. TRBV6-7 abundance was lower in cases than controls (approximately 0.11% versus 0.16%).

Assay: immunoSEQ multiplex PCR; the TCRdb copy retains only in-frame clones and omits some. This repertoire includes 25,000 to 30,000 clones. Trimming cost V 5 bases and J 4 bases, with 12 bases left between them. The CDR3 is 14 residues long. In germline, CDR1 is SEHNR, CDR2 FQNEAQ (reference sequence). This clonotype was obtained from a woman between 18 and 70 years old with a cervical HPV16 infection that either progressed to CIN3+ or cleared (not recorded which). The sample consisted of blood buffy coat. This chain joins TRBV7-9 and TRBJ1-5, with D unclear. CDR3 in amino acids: CASSNAGGNQPQHF. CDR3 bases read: TGTGCCAGCAGCAACGCAGGAGGGAATCAGCCC.